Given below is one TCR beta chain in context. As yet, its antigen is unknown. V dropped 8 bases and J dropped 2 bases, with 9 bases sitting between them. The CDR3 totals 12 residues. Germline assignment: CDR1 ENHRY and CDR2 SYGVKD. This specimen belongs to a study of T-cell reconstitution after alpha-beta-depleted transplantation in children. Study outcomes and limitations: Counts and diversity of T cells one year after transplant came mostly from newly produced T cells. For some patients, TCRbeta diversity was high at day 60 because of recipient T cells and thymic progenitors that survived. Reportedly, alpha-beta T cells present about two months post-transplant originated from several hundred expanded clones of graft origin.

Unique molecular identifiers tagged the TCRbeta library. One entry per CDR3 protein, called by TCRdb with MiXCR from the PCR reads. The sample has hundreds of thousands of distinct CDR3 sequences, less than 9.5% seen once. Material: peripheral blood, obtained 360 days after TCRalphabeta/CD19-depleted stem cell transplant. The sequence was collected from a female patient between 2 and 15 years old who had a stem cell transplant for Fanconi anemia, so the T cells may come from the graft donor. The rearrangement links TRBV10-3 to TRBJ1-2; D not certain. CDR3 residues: CAIQDNNYGYTF. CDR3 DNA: TGTGCCATCCAAGATAACAACTATGGCTACACCTTC.